The 13 T cell receptor beta chains listed next were all sequenced from one sample in a study of T cell repertoires in cytomegalovirus infection. From the reads, TCRdb called clonotypes with MiXCR, one entry per CDR3 protein. Seen here are roughly 200,000 distinct CDR3 sequences, about a sixth observed once, and the top ten hold approximately 26%. Sequencing used CD8+ T cells from PBMCs. These receptors all come from a human donor in good health (CMV status not recorded). Some clones in this sample may be carry-over from other donors' samples.

Details on this clonotype: No conserved phenylalanine or tryptophan ends this CDR3, so it is likely a read error. The chain's CDR3 is CASSYQLGTQYY. CDR3 bases: TGTGCCAGCAGTTATCAGCTGGGAACGCAGTATTAT. The chain carries TRBV27 and TRBJ2-3; D ambiguous. This CDR3 has 12 amino acids. Germline-derived CDR1 and CDR2 are MNHEY and SMNVEV (reference sequence). V was shortened by 4 bases and J by 9 bases, with 11 bases between the two germline ends.

The rearrangement links TRBV2 to TRBJ2-7, with D perhaps assigned TRBD1 or TRBD2 (6 bases each). This CDR3 contains 15 residues. Per the germline V gene, CDR1 is SNHLY and CDR2 is FYNNEI. Trimming stripped 4 bases from V and 2 bases from J, with 15 bases between. CDR3 DNA sequence: TGTGCCAGCAGTGTAGACAGGCGGGGAACCTACGAGCAGTACTTC. Translating it yields CASSVDRRGTYEQYF.

Here the CDR3 reads CASRPGRTHTEAFF. The CDR3 coding sequence is TGTGCCAGCAGACCCGGGAGAACCCACACTGAAGCTTTCTTT. The genes are TRBV12-3 or TRBV12-4 and TRBJ1-1; D not certain. The CDR3 extends over 14 amino acids. Trimming left V 6 bases short and J 3 bases short, with 14 bases between.

This clonotype was seen a handful of times. The chain has TRBV20-1 and TRBJ1-2; TRBD1 might be the D (5 bases). Trimming took off 0 bases at V and 6 bases at J, with 14 bases between the two ends. Per the germline V gene, CDR1 is DFQATT and CDR2 is SNEGSKA (reference sequence). The CDR3 length is 14 residues. The CDR3 spells CSARDFEGINGYTF. In DNA form, the CDR3 reads TGCAGTGCTAGAGATTTTGAGGGGATCAATGGCTACACCTTC.

A few counts support this clonotype. This chain connects TRBV7-9 to TRBJ2-7; a possible D gene is TRBD1 (6 bases). This CDR3 contains 15 residues. In germline, CDR1 is SEHNR, CDR2 FQNEAQ (reference sequence). With 4 bases removed from V and 3 bases from J, the gap between germline ends came to 16 bases. This CDR3 is CASSSIRDTFYEQYF. The DNA of the CDR3 is TGTGCCAGCAGCTCGATCCGGGACACGTTCTACGAGCAGTACTTC.

This clonotype was observed a few times. The chain combines TRBV28 with TRBJ2-3, with D possibly matching TRBD2 (5 bases). CDR1 and CDR2 (germline): MDHEN, SYDVKM. The CDR3 sequence is 15 residues long. Trimming cost V 3 bases and J 4 bases, with 14 bases left between them. The CDR3: CASSLPSNNADTQYF. In DNA form, the CDR3 reads TGTGCCAGCAGTTTGCCTAGCAATAACGCAGATACGCAGTATTTT.

Only a few counts were recorded for this clonotype. The chain combines TRBV25-1 with TRBJ2-1, with TRBD2 matching 12 bases. The V segment lost 3 bases and the J segment 8 bases; nucleotides outside the gene matches: 2. The length of the CDR3 is 14 residues. Germline-derived CDR1 and CDR2 are MGHDK and SYGVNS. This chain's CDR3 is CASSDTSGGHEQFF. The CDR3 DNA is TGTGCCAGCAGTGACACTAGCGGGGGGCATGAGCAGTTCTTC.

This clonotype has only a few counts. The chain employs TRBV20-1 and TRBJ2-7, with a tentative D call TRBD1 (5 bases). Trimming stripped 4 bases from V and 1 base from J, with 17 bases between. The CDR3 consists of 15 residues. The germline V gene has CDR1 DFQATT and CDR2 SNEGSKA (reference sequence). The CDR3 region has the DNA TGCAGTGCTAAGTACCTGCAAGGGGATTCCTACGAGCAGTACTTC. This codes for CSAKYLQGDSYEQYF.

The CDR3 loop is CSARDSWGRDQPQHF. For the CDR3, the DNA is TGCAGTGCTAGAGATTCGTGGGGTAGGGATCAGCCCCAGCATTTT. The chain combines TRBV20-1 with TRBJ1-5; D gene unclear. Trimming stripped 0 bases from V and 5 bases from J, with 14 bases between. Per germline, CDR1 DFQATT and CDR2 SNEGSKA (reference sequence). The CDR3 sequence is 15 residues long.

V and J are TRBV12-3 or TRBV12-4 and TRBJ1-2; TRBD1 might be the D (6 bases). This CDR3 contains 13 residues. V gave up 5 bases and J gave up 6 bases, with 13 bases separating them. The DNA of the CDR3 is TGTGCCAGCAGTATAACAGGGAGTCATGGCTACACCTTC. This encodes CASSITGSHGYTF.

V is TRBV20-1 and J is TRBJ2-1; D assignment may be TRBD1 or TRBD2 (8 bases each). V lost 0 bases and J 2 bases, leaving 32 bases between the germline ends. CDR3 length: 22 amino acids. CDR1 is DFQATT and CDR2 is SNEGSKA in the germline V gene (reference sequence). The CDR3 protein is CSARDWQGAGEAGESTYNEQFF. DNA of the CDR3: TGCAGTGCTAGAGATTGGCAGGGGGCAGGGGAAGCGGGAGAGAGTACCTACAATGAGCAGTTCTTC.

The chain carries TRBV6-4 and TRBJ2-3; no clear D. Trimming shortened V by 3 bases and J by 8 bases, and 6 bases separated the two germline ends. This CDR3 is 11 amino acids long. In germline, CDR1 is MRHNA, CDR2 SNTAGT. Here the CDR3 reads CASSDPGTQYF. The CDR3 nucleotides read TGTGCCAGCAGTGATCCAGGTACGCAGTATTTT.

This clonotype turned up a few times. This sequence joins TRBV28 and TRBJ2-1, with D possibly TRBD1 on 6 matching bases. V lost 3 bases to trimming and J lost 7 bases, with 10 bases between them. The CDR3 runs 13 residues. CDR1 is MDHEN, CDR2 SYDVKM, per germline. CDR3 nucleotides: TGTGCCAGCAGTTTTGCAGGGGAGAATGAGCAGTTCTTC. Its translation: CASSFAGENEQFF.